One sample yielded the 12 T cell receptor beta chains listed below, sequenced in a study of shared clonotypes between healthy human individuals. The data were produced by immunoSEQ multiplex PCR, yet TCRdb's version contains in-frame clones alone and is incomplete. The sample lists roughly 1,800,000 clones, 85% to 95% occurring once. Cells designated naive CD8 were CD45RO-negative and were positively selected for CCR7, with terminally differentiated effector memory CD45RA+ cells excluded. Sequencing input: naive CD8+ T cells sorted from blood. The receptors originated from a young man in good health.

The chain links TRBV5-6 to TRBJ2-5; no clear D gene. CDR1 is SGHDT, CDR2 YYEEEE, per germline. The CDR3 length is 14 residues. Trimming removed 0 bases at V and 1 base at J, with 7 bases between. CDR3 residues: CASSLGNSQETQYF. CDR3 bases: TGTGCCAGCAGCTTGGGGAACAGCCAAGAGACCCAGTACTTC.

This chain links TRBV27 with TRBJ1-1; D might be TRBD1 (5 bases). V was pared by 0 bases and J by 1 base, with 9 bases between. Germline V lookup: CDR1 MNHEY, CDR2 SMNVEV (reference sequence). CDR3 length: 15 residues. The CDR3 nucleotides read TGTGCCAGCAGTTTATCCTCAGGGCCGAACACTGAAGCTTTCTTT. It is translated as CASSLSSGPNTEAFF.

The chain carries TRBV6-6 and TRBJ2-7; the match to TRBD2 covers 10 bases. This CDR3 has 15 residues. V shed 0 bases, J shed 4 bases, and the junction held 3 bases outside the gene matches. In germline, CDR1 is MNHNY, CDR2 SVGAGI (reference sequence). The CDR3 region is CASSYSTAGGYEQYF. The CDR3 DNA reads as TGTGCCAGCAGTTACTCGACAGCGGGAGGGTACGAGCAGTACTTC.

The CDR3 loop is CASSTTSGAYEQYF. As DNA, the CDR3 is TGTGCCAGCAGCACTACTAGCGGTGCCTACGAGCAGTACTTC. V gene TRBV7-2 combines with J gene TRBJ2-7; 8 positions agree with TRBD2. V dropped 5 bases and J dropped 2; count of bases not matched to a gene: 5. The CDR3 covers 14 residues. CDR1 SGHTA and CDR2 FQGNSA come from the germline V gene.

This chain links TRBV14 with TRBJ1-1; maybe TRBD1 (5 bases). The CDR3 consists of 13 residues. The V and J ends lost 1 base and 7 bases respectively, with 10 bases between them. Germline CDR1 SGHDN, CDR2 FVKESK. CDR3 DNA sequence: TGTGCCAGCAGCCAAGTCGGGACTGTTGAAGCTTTCTTT. It translates to CASSQVGTVEAFF.

The chain uses TRBV27 and TRBJ1-1, with D perhaps TRBD1 (5 bases). Germline lookup yields CDR1 MNHEY and CDR2 SMNVEV (reference sequence). Trimming shortened V by 6 bases and J by 1 base, and 15 bases separated the two germline ends. The CDR3 is 15 amino acids. CDR3 DNA sequence: TGTGCCAGCAGCGCCGGGCTTGGGGGGAACACTGAAGCTTTCTTT. Translating it yields CASSAGLGGNTEAFF.

This chain links TRBV15 with TRBJ2-1, with 9 bases aligning to TRBD2. Looked up from germline, CDR1 is LNHNV and CDR2 is YYDKDF (reference sequence). The CDR3 totals 17 residues. Trimming cost V 1 base and J 3 bases; bases outside gene matches: 7. CDR3 nucleotide sequence: TGTGCCACCAGCAGAGTAGGAGCGGGGGGATACTACAATGAGCAGTTCTTC. It is translated as CATSRVGAGGYYNEQFF.

The chain has TRBV27 and TRBJ2-2, with D possibly matching TRBD1 (5 bases). V was trimmed by 2 bases and J by 4 bases, leaving 14 bases between them. The CDR3 has 16 amino acids. Germline V gives CDR1 MNHEY, CDR2 SMNVEV (reference sequence). CDR3 sequence (DNA): TGTGCCAGCAGTTTAGCAGGGCCGATAGGCACCGGGGAGCTGTTTTTT. Translated, it gives CASSLAGPIGTGELFF.

The CDR3 is CASSFDPGQDLETQYF. DNA of the CDR3: TGTGCCAGCAGCTTTGATCCGGGACAGGATCTAGAGACCCAGTACTTC. The chain has TRBV7-8 and TRBJ2-5; 8 bases match TRBD1. The CDR3 loop spans 16 amino acids. J was trimmed by 4 bases and V by 3 bases; bases with no gene match: 10. Germline CDR1 and CDR2: SGHVS and FQNEAQ.

The V call is TRBV4-1, the J call TRBJ1-5, with D possibly being TRBD1 (6 bases). The germline V and J ends were trimmed by 1 base and 6 bases, with 16 bases remaining between them. Germline loops: CDR1 MGHRA, CDR2 YSYEKL. This CDR3 region has 16 residues. CDR3 amino acids: CASSQVQGSSSQPQHF. As DNA, the CDR3 is TGCGCCAGCAGCCAAGTACAGGGTAGTTCCAGTCAGCCCCAGCATTTT.

CDR3 region: CASSLSLPGAGLDTQYF. DNA of the CDR3: TGTGCCAGCAGTTTATCCCTCCCAGGGGCCGGGTTAGATACGCAGTATTTT. The chain employs TRBV27 and TRBJ2-3, with D perhaps TRBD1 (6 bases). Germline V gene data show CDR1 as MNHEY and CDR2 as SMNVEV (reference sequence). The CDR3 spans 17 residues. V gave up 0 bases and J gave up 5 bases, with 18 bases separating them.

The CDR3 nucleotides are TGCGCCAGCAGCCAAAGGGACAGGGAGCTTCACTATGGCTACACCTTC. Translation: CASSQRDRELHYGYTF. The chain is built from TRBV4-3 and TRBJ1-2; TRBD1 matches 9 bases. This CDR3 is 16 amino acids long. Trimming at V came to 2 bases and at J to 3 bases, leaving 7 bases not matched to a gene. CDR1 is LGHNA, CDR2 YSLEER, per germline.